A selection of T cell receptor beta chains follows, all from one sample in a study of T cell responses to AZD1222 COVID-19 vaccine. Profiling relied on immunoSEQ multiplex PCR, and the TCRdb table lists in-frame clones only, not all of them. In the table there are 150,000 to 180,000 clones, roughly nine tenths of which are singletons. This sample comprised peripheral blood, obtained on day 0 of MenACWY control vaccination. These receptors came from an adult in good health. Both conserved end residues are part of each CDR3. Fields, in order: V gene, D gene, J gene, clone size, CDR3 DNA, CDR3 protein. D genes are given only for firm matches. Part of the rows lack a size; the others show once, few, many or a class for expanded clones.

TRBV27	-	TRBJ2-7	-	TGTGCCAGCAGTTTGTACGGGATTGGTCCCTACGAGCAGTACTTC	CASSLYGIGPYEQYF
TRBV7-6	TRBD2	TRBJ2-1	-	TGTGCCAGCAGCTCAGGGACTAGCGGAGCCTACAATGAGCAGTTCTTC	CASSSGTSGAYNEQFF
TRBV19	TRBD1	TRBJ1-1	once	TGTGCCAGTATCCGGACAGGGGACACTGAAGCTTTCTTT	CASIRTGDTEAFF
TRBV27	TRBD2	TRBJ2-3	-	TGTGCAACACGAGGACTAGCACTAGGCACAGATACGCAGTATTTT	CATRGLALGTDTQYF
TRBV7-2	TRBD2	TRBJ2-3	-	TGTGCCAGCACCCAAAGGAGACTAGCGGGAGGGGGGGCAGATACGCAGTATTTT	CASTQRRLAGGGADTQYF
TRBV5-4	TRBD1	TRBJ2-1	-	TGTGCCAGCAGCCTGGGACAGGGTCTAGGGCTGTTCTTC	CASSLGQGLGLFF
TRBV5-1	-	TRBJ1-6	-	TGCGCCAGCAGCTTGGACGGATATAATTCACCCCTCCACTTT	CASSLDGYNSPLHF
TRBV29-1	TRBD2	TRBJ2-1	-	TGCAGCGTTGGTTCGGCGGGAGGTTCCTACAATGAGCAGTTCTTC	CSVGSAGGSYNEQFF
TRBV5-8	-	TRBJ1-1	once	TGTGCCAGCAGCTTACGTCACAGTGTTCTCACGCAGTCTTTCTTT	CASSLRHSVLTQSFF
TRBV5-1	-	TRBJ1-6	-	TGCGCCAGCAGCACCCTCGGGGGGACTAATTCACCCCTCCACTTT	CASSTLGGTNSPLHF